Each of the 16 T cell receptor beta chains below was sequenced from the same sample in a study of identifying expanded T cells in peripheral blood. TCRdb's copy holds only in-frame clones and misses some; the assay was immunoSEQ multiplex PCR. The table shows 90,000 to 100,000 clones, with 88% occurring only once. The sequenced sample consisted of blood. These receptors came from a person aged 18-70 years in good health.

As DNA, the CDR3 is TGCGCCAGCAGCCTTAGAGGGCAGGGGCGAGGGACCACTGAAGCTTTCTTT. Its protein is CASSLRGQGRGTTEAFF. The rearrangement links TRBV5-1 to TRBJ1-1; TRBD1 is a possible D gene (6 bases). The germline V and J ends were trimmed by 4 bases and 4 bases, with 23 bases remaining between them. Germline loops: CDR1 SGHRS, CDR2 YFSETQ. This CDR3 is built from 17 residues.

The chain uses TRBV5-1 and TRBJ2-7; 9 nucleotides line up with TRBD1. Germline trimming cut 7 bases from V and 3 bases from J; bases unmatched to any gene: 8. The CDR3 is made up of 14 amino acids. Germline lookup yields CDR1 SGHRS and CDR2 YFSETQ. The CDR3 nucleotides are TGCGCCAGCGGAAAACAGGGGGCCCGCTACGAGCAGTACTTC. Protein product: CASGKQGARYEQYF.

The CDR3 spells CASSPGAGAGTDTQYF. The CDR3, as DNA: TGCGCCAGCAGCCCCGGGGCGGGAGCTGGCACAGATACGCAGTATTTT. The rearrangement joins TRBV5-1 to TRBJ2-3; 7 positions match TRBD2. The CDR3 covers 16 residues. The germline V gene has CDR1 SGHRS and CDR2 YFSETQ. Trimming at V came to 4 bases and at J to 1 base, leaving 9 bases not matched to a gene.

The rearrangement joins TRBV6-5 to TRBJ1-1; D is unclear. This CDR3 is built from 12 residues. CDR1 and CDR2 from the germline V gene are MNHEY and SVGAGI. V shed 2 bases and J shed 7 bases, with 8 bases lying between them. The CDR3 DNA reads TGTGCCAGCAGTTACGATACGGGTGAAGCTTTCTTT. Its translation is CASSYDTGEAFF.

In its sample, this clone was seen once. The rearrangement links TRBV5-1 to TRBJ2-5; 7 bases line up with TRBD2. V shed 0 bases, J shed 3 bases, and the junction held 8 bases outside the gene matches. Germline V gives CDR1 SGHRS, CDR2 YFSETQ. The CDR3 totals 16 residues. The CDR3 reads CASSLGGGLAEETQYF. The DNA for the CDR3 is TGCGCCAGCAGCTTGGGGGGCGGGCTAGCGGAAGAGACCCAGTACTTC.

The chain joins TRBV27 to TRBJ1-6; D is ambiguous. The V gene lost 3 bases and the J gene lost 6 bases, with 6 bases spanning the gap. CDR3 size: 13 residues. Germline values: CDR1 MNHEY, CDR2 SMNVEV (reference sequence). CDR3 sequence reads: CASSFQFNSPLHF. The CDR3 nucleotides are TGTGCCAGCAGTTTCCAGTTTAATTCACCCCTCCACTTT.

This chain uses TRBV15 with TRBJ2-5; 11 nucleotides match TRBD2. This CDR3 is 17 amino acids long. V dropped 1 base and J dropped 9; count of bases not matched to a gene: 13. Germline assignment: CDR1 LNHNV and CDR2 YYDKDF (reference sequence). The CDR3 is CATSRGAVAGGPRAQYF. CDR3 nucleotides: TGTGCCACCAGCAGAGGAGCCGTAGCGGGGGGGCCCAGGGCCCAGTACTTC.

This chain connects TRBV4-3 to TRBJ2-7, with TRBD2 identical over 11 bases. Germline trimming cut 0 bases from V and 6 bases from J; bases unmatched to any gene: 4. Germline CDR1 and CDR2: LGHNA and YSLEER. The CDR3 runs to 15 residues. This chain's CDR3 is CASSQETSGRFEQYF. CDR3 DNA: TGCGCCAGCAGCCAAGAAACTAGCGGGAGATTCGAGCAGTACTTC.

V is TRBV16 and J is TRBJ2-2; D possibly corresponds to TRBD2 (6 bases). V dropped 4 bases and J dropped 3 bases, with 15 bases sitting between them. Germline V CDR1 and CDR2: KGHSY, FQNENV. The CDR3 has 16 residues. The CDR3 region is CASSPPSAWDTGELFF. In nucleotides, the CDR3 is TGTGCCAGCAGCCCCCCTAGCGCTTGGGACACCGGGGAGCTGTTTTTT.

The genes are TRBV6-1 and TRBJ2-7, with TRBD1 identical over 11 bases. Germline V gene lookup returns CDR1 MNHNS and CDR2 SASEGT. V was pared by 8 bases and J by 4 bases, with 7 bases of the junction left unmatched. This CDR3 spans 14 amino acids. CDR3 sequence reads: CASGTGTGGYEQYF. The CDR3 DNA reads TGTGCCAGCGGTACCGGGACAGGGGGGTACGAGCAGTACTTC.

The gene calls are TRBV18 and TRBJ1-2; D uncertain. CDR1 is KGHSH and CDR2 is LQKENI in the germline V gene. The CDR3 runs 13 residues. Trimming shortened V by 6 bases and J by 4 bases, and 12 bases separated the two germline ends. The CDR3 reads CASSPTAGYGYTF. CDR3 sequence (DNA): TGTGCCAGCTCGCCCACGGCAGGCTATGGCTACACCTTC.

CDR3 residues: CASSLTGDYGYTF. DNA of the CDR3: TGTGCCAGCAGCTTGACAGGAGACTATGGCTACACCTTC. The rearrangement uses TRBV5-6 and TRBJ1-2, with D perhaps matching TRBD1 (5 bases). V shed 1 base and J shed 3 bases, with 7 bases lying between them. The CDR3 is 13 amino acids. The germline CDR1 and CDR2 sequences are SGHDT and YYEEEE.

V gene TRBV5-5 combines with J gene TRBJ1-2; the D is unclear. The CDR3 extends over 12 amino acids. CDR1 and CDR2 (germline): SGHKS, YYEKEE (reference sequence). V gave up 0 bases and J gave up 7 bases, with 7 bases separating them. CDR3 amino acids: CASSLEGFGYTF. In nucleotides, the CDR3 is TGTGCCAGCAGCTTGGAAGGATTTGGCTACACCTTC. The entire variable domain, with the rest obtained from reference TRBV5-5 and TRBJ1-2, is as follows: DAGVTQSPTHLIKTRGQQVTLRCSPISGHKSVSWYQQVLGQGPQFIFQYYEKEERGRGNFPDRFSARQFPNYSSELNVNALLLGDSALYLCASSLEGFGYTFGSGTRLTVV.

The rearrangement uses TRBV7-2 and TRBJ1-1; tentatively, D is TRBD1 (5 bases). CDR3 length: 17 residues. The V gene lost 1 base and the J gene lost 11 bases, with 26 bases spanning the gap. Germline V lookup: CDR1 SGHTA, CDR2 FQGNSA. The CDR3 region has the DNA TGTGCCAGCAGCTTAGTTTTCGTGAAGGGACCAGATTCGATGGCTTTCTTT. It translates to CASSLVFVKGPDSMAFF. Using reference TRBV7-2 and TRBJ1-1 for the parts outside the CDR3, the full variable domain is GAGVSQSPSNKVTEKGKDVELRCDPISGHTALYWYRQSLGQGLEFLIYFQGNSAPDKSGLPSDRFSAERTGGSVSTLTIQRTQQEDSAVYLCASSLVFVKGPDSMAFFGQGTRLTVV.

CDR3 DNA: TGCGCCAGCAGCTTGGAGGGGGGCAATCAGCCCCAGCATTTT. Translating it yields CASSLEGGNQPQHF. The chain links TRBV5-1 to TRBJ1-5; D might be TRBD1 (6 bases). Germline CDR1 reads SGHRS; CDR2 reads YFSETQ. This CDR3 spans 14 amino acids. The V end lost 0 bases, the J end lost 2 bases, and 6 bases lay between the germline ends.

This clone was seen once. The gene calls are TRBV11-2 and TRBJ1-5; D ambiguous. The CDR3 is 12 residues long. CDR1 and CDR2 from the germline V gene are SGHAT and FQNNGV. V gave up 3 bases and J gave up 3 bases, with 3 bases separating them. CDR3 nucleotides: TGTGCCAGCAGCTTGGACAATCAGCCCCAGCATTTT. Residues: CASSLDNQPQHF.